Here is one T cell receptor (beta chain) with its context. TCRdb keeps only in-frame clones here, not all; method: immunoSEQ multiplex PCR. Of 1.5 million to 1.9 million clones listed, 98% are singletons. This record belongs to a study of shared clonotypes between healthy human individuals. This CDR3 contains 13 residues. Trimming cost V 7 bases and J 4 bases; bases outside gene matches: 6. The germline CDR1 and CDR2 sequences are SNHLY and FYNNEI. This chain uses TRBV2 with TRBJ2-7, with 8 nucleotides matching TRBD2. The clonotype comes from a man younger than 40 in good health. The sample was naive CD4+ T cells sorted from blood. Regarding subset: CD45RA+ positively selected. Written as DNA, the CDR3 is TGTGCCAGCACCTTAGCGGGGACGTACGAGCAGTACTTC. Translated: CASTLAGTYEQYF.